This T cell receptor (beta chain) was observed in a study of read filtering for tumor transcriptome and immune sequencing. This clonotype was seen a few times. Antigen unknown. Whole-study results and caveats: The sorted CD138-negative fraction was a mixed bone marrow immune population, not purified T cells.

This library used 300 to 450 ng RNA and molecular barcoded adaptors spanning alpha/delta and beta/gamma chains. Each CDR3 protein gets one entry after TCRdb re-called the reads with MiXCR. The sample includes more than 55,000 distinct CDR3 sequences, 20% to 25% of them seen just once. Looked up from germline, CDR1 is MDHEN and CDR2 is SYDVKM. The CDR3 covers 12 residues. The trim removed 7 bases at V and 4 bases at J, leaving 3 bases unmatched. V gene TRBV28 combines with J gene TRBJ1-2; 7 nucleotides agree with TRBD1. The source of this sequence is a donor older than 35 with multiple myeloma. Sequenced sample: a population of CD138-negative cells sorted from bone marrow. Here the CDR3 reads CASTTGVYGYTF. In DNA form, the CDR3 reads TGTGCCAGCACAACAGGGGTCTATGGCTACACCTTC.